Sequencing of this T cell receptor (beta chain) was carried out in a study of blood T cell repertoires in COVID-19. Study-level information: Both acute and convalescent COVID-19 samples were obtained from the United States, Italy and Spain. T cells, B-cell-depleted T cells, or PBMCs provided the cDNA or gDNA that served as material.

In the original analysis: Reference gene primer amplification yielded estimated nucleated cell counts. The protocol was immunoSEQ multiplex PCR, while the TCRdb copy is restricted to in-frame clones and leaves out a portion. V and J calls and clone size are as listed in that table; D and trimming were resolved from the DNA. The sample contains 150,000 to 200,000 clones, 80% to 90% of which appear only once. This CDR3 region has 14 residues. From germline, CDR1 is GTSNPN and CDR2 SVGIG (reference sequence). The sample taken for sequencing was peripheral blood. The rearrangement joins TRBV30 to TRBJ1-5; D is possibly TRBD1 (6 bases). This TCR derives from a man in his fifties with active or convalescent COVID-19. CDR3 sequence reads: CAVRGMLGNQPQHF. The CDR3, as DNA: TGTGCGGTAAGGGGGATGCTCGGCAATCAGCCCCAGCATTTT. Full variable domain (outside the CDR3, taken from reference TRBV30 and TRBJ1-5): SQTIHQWPATLVQPVGSPLSLECTVEGTSNPNLYWYRQAAGRGLQLLFYSVGIGQISSEVPQNLSASRPQDRQFILSSKKLLLSDSGFYLCAVRGMLGNQPQHFGDGTRLSIL.